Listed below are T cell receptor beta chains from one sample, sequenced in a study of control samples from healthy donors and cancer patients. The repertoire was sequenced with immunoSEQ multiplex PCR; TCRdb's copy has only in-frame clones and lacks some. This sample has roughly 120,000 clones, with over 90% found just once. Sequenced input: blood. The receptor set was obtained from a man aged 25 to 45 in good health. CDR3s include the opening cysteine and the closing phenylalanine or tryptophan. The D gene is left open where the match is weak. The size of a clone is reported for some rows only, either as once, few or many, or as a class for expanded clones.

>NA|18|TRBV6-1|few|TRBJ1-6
TGTGCCAGCAGTGTAGGGCCTCCTGGGGGGGGCTATAATTCACCCCTCCACTTT
CASSVGPPGGGYNSPLHF
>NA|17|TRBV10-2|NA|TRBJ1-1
TGCGCCAGCAGTGAAGGGGGACCGAGGGGGTCTAACCCTGAAGCTTTCTTT
CASSEGGPRGSNPEAFF
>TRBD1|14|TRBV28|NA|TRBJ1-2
TGTGCCAGCAGTTTGCGGGACAGGGGCTATGGCTACACCTTC
CASSLRDRGYGYTF
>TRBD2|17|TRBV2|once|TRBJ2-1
TGTGCCAGCAGTGACGCGACTAGCGGGGGGGCTTACAATGAGCAGTTCTTC
CASSDATSGGAYNEQFF
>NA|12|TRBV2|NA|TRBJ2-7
TGTGCCAGCAGTGATGGGGGGTACGAGCAGTACTTC
CASSDGGYEQYF
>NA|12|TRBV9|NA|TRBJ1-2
TGTGCCAGCAGCCCTAGACGAGGAGGCTACACCTTC
CASSPRRGGYTF
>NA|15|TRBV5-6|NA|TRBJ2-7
TGTGCCAGCAGGCCCTACTCCGGGCCCTCCTACGAGCAGTACTTC
CASRPYSGPSYEQYF
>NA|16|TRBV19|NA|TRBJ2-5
TGTGCCAGTAGTAGCTCCAGGGGGGAAGTTTTTGAGACCCAGTACTTC
CASSSSRGEVFETQYF
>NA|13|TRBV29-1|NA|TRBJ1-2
TGCAGCGTTGAAGGGAATACTAACTATGGCTACACCTTC
CSVEGNTNYGYTF
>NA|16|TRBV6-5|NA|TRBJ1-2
TGTGCCAGCAGTTACTCGGGGCAGATTCCTACCTATGGCTACACCTTC
CASSYSGQIPTYGYTF
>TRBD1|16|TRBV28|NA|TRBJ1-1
TGTGCCAGCAGTTTCACAGGGGCGGGCCGGAACACTGAAGCTTTCTTT
CASSFTGAGRNTEAFF
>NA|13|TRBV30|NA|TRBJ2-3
TGTGCCTGGAGTTCCGGTGTCGCAGATACGCAGTATTTT
CAWSSGVADTQYF
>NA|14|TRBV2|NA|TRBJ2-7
TGTGCCAGCAGCCGAACATACTCAGTGGGCGAGCAGTACTTC
CASSRTYSVGEQYF
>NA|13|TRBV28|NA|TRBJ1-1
TGTGCCAGCAGTCTTACACGAAACACTGAAGCTTTCTTT
CASSLTRNTEAFF
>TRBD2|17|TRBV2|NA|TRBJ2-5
TGTGCCAGCAGGCCCCTTGCCGGGACTAGCGGGGGAGAGACCCAGTACTTC
CASRPLAGTSGGETQYF
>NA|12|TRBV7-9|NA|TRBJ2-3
TGTGCCAGCAGCCCATCCCCTGACAGTCAGTATTTT
CASSPSPDSQYF
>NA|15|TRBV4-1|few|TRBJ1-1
TGCGCCAGCAGCCATCCGACACAGGTTCTCACTGAAGCTTTCTTT
CASSHPTQVLTEAFF
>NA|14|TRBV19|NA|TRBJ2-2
TGTGCCAGTAGTATTGGGGTTAACACCGGGGAGCTGTTTTTT
CASSIGVNTGELFF
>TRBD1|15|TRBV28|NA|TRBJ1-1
TGTGCCAGCAGTTCTCCCCGACAGGGGGACACTGAAGCTTTCTTT
CASSSPRQGDTEAFF
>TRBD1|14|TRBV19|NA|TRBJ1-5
TGTGCCAGTAGTCCTGGGACAGGCGCTCCGCCCCAGCATTTT
CASSPGTGAPPQHF
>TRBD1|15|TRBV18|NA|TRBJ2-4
TGTGCCAGCTCACCCCAACAGGGGGCCAAAAACATTCAGTACTTC
CASSPQQGAKNIQYF
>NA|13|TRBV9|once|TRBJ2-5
TGTGCCAGCAGCGTGGGTATGCAAGAGACCCAGTACTTC
CASSVGMQETQYF
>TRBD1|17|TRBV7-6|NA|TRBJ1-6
TGTGCCAGCAGCTTAGCACCACAGGGGATGAGTAATTCACCCCTCCACTTT
CASSLAPQGMSNSPLHF
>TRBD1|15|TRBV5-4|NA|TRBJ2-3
TGTGCCAGCAGCTTGACAGGGACAGTCACAGATACGCAGTATTTT
CASSLTGTVTDTQYF
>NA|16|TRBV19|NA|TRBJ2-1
TGTGCCAGTAGTATATCGGTTTCCTACCAGGCGGATGAGCAGTTCTTC
CASSISVSYQADEQFF
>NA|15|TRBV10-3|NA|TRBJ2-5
TGTGCCATCAGTGGCGGGACACCCCGGTTGGGGACCCAGTACTTC
CAISGGTPRLGTQYF
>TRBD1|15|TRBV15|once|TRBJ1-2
TGTGCCACCAGCACAGGTGGGCAGGGGGGCTATGGCTACACCTTC
CATSTGGQGGYGYTF
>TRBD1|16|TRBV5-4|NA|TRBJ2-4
TGTGCCAGCAGCCCGGACAGGGAATTTTCCAAAAACATTCAGTACTTC
CASSPDREFSKNIQYF
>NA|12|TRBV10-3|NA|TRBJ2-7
TGTGCCATCAGTGAGTCGAACGGATTTCCGTACTTC
CAISESNGFPYF
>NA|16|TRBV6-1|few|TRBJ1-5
TGTGCCAGCAGTGAAGCCCCTCGGGGGTTGGATCAGCCCCAGCATTTT
CASSEAPRGLDQPQHF
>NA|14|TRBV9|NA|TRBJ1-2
TGTGCCAGCAGCGTCACAGAAGATAACTATGGCTACACCTTC
CASSVTEDNYGYTF
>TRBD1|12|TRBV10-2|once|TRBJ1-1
TGCGCCAGCAGAGGGGGCGTCTCTGAAGCTTTCTTT
CASRGGVSEAFF
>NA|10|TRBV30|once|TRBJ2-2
TGTGCCTATTGGGCCGGGGAGCTGTTTTTT
CAYWAGELFF
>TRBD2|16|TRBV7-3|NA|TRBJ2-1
TGTGCCAGCAGCCCCCTGGGACTAGCGGTCTACAATGAGCAGTTCTTC
CASSPLGLAVYNEQFF
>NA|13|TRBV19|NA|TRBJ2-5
TGTGCCACTATGACACGAGGATGGAAGACCCAGTACTTC
CATMTRGWKTQYF
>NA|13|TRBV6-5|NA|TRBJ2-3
TGTGCCACCAACGTTCGGAGGACAGATACGCAGTATTTT
CATNVRRTDTQYF
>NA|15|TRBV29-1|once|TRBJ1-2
TGCAGCGTCGTTAACCGGGACCACGGGATCTATGGCTACACCTTC
CSVVNRDHGIYGYTF
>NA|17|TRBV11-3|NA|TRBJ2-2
TGTGCCAGCAGTTCGTATCTTGGGACTGCTAACACCGGGGAGCTGTTTTTT
CASSSYLGTANTGELFF
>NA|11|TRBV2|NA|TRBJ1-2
TGTGCCAGCAGTGAAGAGGGCAGGGTAACCTTC
CASSEEGRVTF
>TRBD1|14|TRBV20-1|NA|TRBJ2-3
TGCAGTGCTAGTGTCCAGGGGGTTACAGATACGCAGTATTTT
CSASVQGVTDTQYF